This T cell receptor (beta chain) was captured in a study of CD8 T cell repertoires and HIV-1 epitope variants (dated by TCRdb to 2018 to 2020). Context from the whole study: In separate culture wells, T cells were stimulated with each of twenty-five peptides that represented autologous and known Gag and Nef epitope variants. Using the EasySep Human T Cell Enrichment Kit, T cells were enriched and then co-cultured with an equal number of autologous T cell-negative cells acting as antigen-presenting cells. Running each culture condition in triplicate, except for one peptide done in duplicate, gave a total of 75 to 95 T cell cultures. The epitopes tested were three Gag epitope families plus Nef HW9 and YT9. An aliquot of 1M T cells was saved as an uncultured baseline condition, separate from the roughly 80 T cell cultures. A CMV, EBV and flu peptide pool, the Ebola AY9 epitope as negative control, and a no-peptide well were included as control conditions. For about 10 days the cultures were kept in IMDM with gentamicin, and on days 3 and 7 half of the media was changed with IL-2, IL-7 and IL-15 added.

Concerning this clone: The antigen this receptor binds is unknown. Base qualities are missing; no much larger clone stands one base away.

Study-level results and caveats: Only TCR beta chains were identified by the assay, and proliferation to antigen, not T cell function or cytokine profile, was indicated. Eight or nine antigen-specific TCR beta clonotypes were identified, and six of them appeared cross-reactive for autologous or known escape epitope variants. Roughly five clonotypes recognized the Nef KF9 family and one clonotype recognized the HW9 family, while no responses to the TAALDMSHF plasma variant were seen.

V ends up 3 bases short and J 3 bases short, with an unmatched junction base count of 8. The CDR3 holds 15 amino acids from the cysteine to the phenylalanine. The read is trimmed to its CDR3 DNA, 45 bases read in frame from base 1. Based on the germline V gene, the CDR1 and CDR2 sequences are SGHTA and FQGNSA. Sequencing of TCR beta CDR3 regions was performed at survey depth on the immunoSEQ platform. The QIAamp DNA micro kit was used to extract genomic DNA from every cultured and uncultured CD8+ T cell population. Under the source paper's analysis protocol: Any sample with under 5,000 productive reads was excluded, and this exclusion removed about 6.5% of the roughly 75 cultures stimulated with HIV peptides. Sequences were trimmed to CDR3 by a MANAFEST web app, and nonproductive sequences, CDR3s under 5 amino acids, and sequences not starting with C or ending with F/W were removed. Antigen-specific clonotypes had to expand in at least 2 of 3 replicates versus no-peptide control at FDR 0.01, only within one epitope family. Specific clonotypes also needed at least fivefold higher frequency than in wells stimulated with peptides from other epitope families. TCRdb holds this immuneACCESS table with in-frame rearrangements only. Some clones are missing; in checked studies, unresolved V genes explain under half, and the rest has no known cause. The DNA gave D and trimming, while V, J and clone size come from that table. The table for this sample lists 90,000 or so clones; around 67% of them were counted only once. The leading ten clones occupy roughly 25% of the sample.

The EasySep Human CD8+ T Cell Enrichment Kit was used on day 10 to isolate CD8+ T cells from every culture. This receptor was taken from a male donor with HIV. The chain is made from TRBV7-2 and TRBJ2-7; TRBD2 matches 7 bases in the middle. The sample comprised uncultured baseline CD8+ T cells from peripheral blood mononuclear cells (PBMCs). For the CDR3, the sequence is CASSFSAGEGYEQYF. DNA sequence: TGTGCCAGCAGCTTCTCGGCGGGAGAGGGCTACGAGCAGTACTTC.